This T cell receptor (beta chain) was captured in a study of metastatic and nonmetastatic thyroid tumors. Study-wide results and limits: Across blood and tumor, TCR beta diversity in malignant thyroid tumors was reportedly significantly higher than in benign nodules.

No treatment of any kind had been given to any patient before thyroid surgery. Deletions cut 5 bases from V and 4 bases from J, with 19 bases between. Germline V gene lookup returns CDR1 LNHDA and CDR2 SQIVND (reference sequence). The CDR3 contains 16 residues. TCRdb re-analyzed the PCR reads through MiXCR. The data show roughly 25,000 clones, approximately 15% seen once. A remark on this clone: Its matching antigen is unknown. Given the absence of the conserved phenylalanine or tryptophan at the CDR3 end, a read error is likely.

The sequenced material came from blood. The chain combines TRBV19 with TRBJ2-3; TRBD1 might be the D (5 bases). This TCR derives from a female donor with papillary thyroid cancer or a benign thyroid nodule (not recorded which). Some clones in this sample may be carry-over from other donors' samples. CDR3 in DNA: TGTGCCAGTAGTCCCGGTGTAGGGGCTATAGCAGATACGCAGTATCTT. Translation gives CASSPGVGAIADTQYL.